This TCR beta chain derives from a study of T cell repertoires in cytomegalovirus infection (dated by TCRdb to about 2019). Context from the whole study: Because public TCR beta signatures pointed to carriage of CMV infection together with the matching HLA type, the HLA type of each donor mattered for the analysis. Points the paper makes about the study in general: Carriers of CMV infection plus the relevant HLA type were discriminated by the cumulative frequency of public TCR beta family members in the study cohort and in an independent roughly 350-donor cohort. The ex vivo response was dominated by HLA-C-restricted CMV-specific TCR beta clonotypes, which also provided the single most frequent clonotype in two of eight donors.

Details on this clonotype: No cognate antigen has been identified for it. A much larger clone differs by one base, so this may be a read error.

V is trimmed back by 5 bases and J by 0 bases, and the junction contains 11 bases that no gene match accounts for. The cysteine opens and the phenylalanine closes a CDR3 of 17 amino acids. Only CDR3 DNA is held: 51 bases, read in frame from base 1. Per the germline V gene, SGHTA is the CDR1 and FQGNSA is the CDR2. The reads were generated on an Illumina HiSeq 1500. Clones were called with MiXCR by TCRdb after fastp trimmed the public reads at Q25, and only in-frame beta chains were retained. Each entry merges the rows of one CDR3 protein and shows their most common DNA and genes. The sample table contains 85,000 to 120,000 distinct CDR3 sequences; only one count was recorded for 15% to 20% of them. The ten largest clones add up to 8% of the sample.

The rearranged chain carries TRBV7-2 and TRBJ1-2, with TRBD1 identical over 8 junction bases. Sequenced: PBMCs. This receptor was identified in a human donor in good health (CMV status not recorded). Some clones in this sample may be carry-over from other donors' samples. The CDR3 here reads CASSPTTGEVSNYGYTF. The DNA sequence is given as TGTGCCAGCAGCCCAACGACAGGGGAAGTTTCTAACTATGGCTACACCTTC.